This record covers a single T cell receptor (beta chain). Antigen specificity is unknown. This sample is drawn from a study of T cell responses to AZD1222 COVID-19 vaccine. Study summary: Pooling of second doses given at about 4 or about 12 weeks was done. Study results and limitations: Clonal diversity may have been underestimated in mostly white British donors. In all cases, repertoires were sampled only after the peak T cell response. Across spike, vaccine-associated CD4 TCRs were found, dominant at 160-218 and 743-854.

Sequenced by immunoSEQ multiplex PCR; TCRdb stores in-frame clones only, minus some. The sample includes about 110,000 clones, roughly nine tenths of them seen just once. This CDR3 contains 14 residues. V was shortened by 6 bases and J by 8 bases, with 16 bases between the two germline ends. In germline, CDR1 is MNHEY, CDR2 SVGAGI. This sequence joins TRBV6-5 and TRBJ1-4; TRBD1 might be the D (5 bases). The TCR was taken from an adult in good health. This specimen was peripheral blood, taken on day 0 of AZD1222 vaccination. The CDR3 reads CASSLDSSGEKLFF. As DNA, the CDR3 is TGTGCCAGCAGCCTCGACAGCTCGGGGGAAAAACTGTTTTTT.